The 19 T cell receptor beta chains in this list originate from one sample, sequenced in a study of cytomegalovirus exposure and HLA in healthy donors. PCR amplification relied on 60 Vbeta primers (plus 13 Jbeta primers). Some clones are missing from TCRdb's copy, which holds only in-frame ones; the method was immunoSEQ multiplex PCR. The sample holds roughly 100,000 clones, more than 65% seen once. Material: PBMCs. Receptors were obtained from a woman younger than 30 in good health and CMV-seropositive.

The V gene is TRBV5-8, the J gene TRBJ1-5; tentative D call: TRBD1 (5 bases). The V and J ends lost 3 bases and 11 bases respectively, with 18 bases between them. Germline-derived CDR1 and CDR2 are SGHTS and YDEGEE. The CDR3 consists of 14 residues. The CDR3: CASSSGTVVWAQHF. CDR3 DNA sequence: TGTGCCAGCAGCTCCGGGACTGTCGTTTGGGCCCAGCATTTT.

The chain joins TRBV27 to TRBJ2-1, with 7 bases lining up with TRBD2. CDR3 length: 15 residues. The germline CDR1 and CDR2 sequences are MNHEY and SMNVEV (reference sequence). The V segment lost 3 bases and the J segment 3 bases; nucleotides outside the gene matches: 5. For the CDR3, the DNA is TGTGCCAGCAGTTTTCGGGCTAGCGGCTACAATGAGCAGTTCTTC. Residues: CASSFRASGYNEQFF.

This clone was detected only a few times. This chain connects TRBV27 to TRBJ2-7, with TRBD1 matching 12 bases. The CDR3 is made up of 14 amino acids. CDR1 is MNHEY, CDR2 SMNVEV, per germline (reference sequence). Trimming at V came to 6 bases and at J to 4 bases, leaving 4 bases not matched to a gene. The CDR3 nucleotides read TGTGCCAGCAGCCGGGACAGGGGGCGTTACGAGCAGTACTTC. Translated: CASSRDRGRYEQYF.

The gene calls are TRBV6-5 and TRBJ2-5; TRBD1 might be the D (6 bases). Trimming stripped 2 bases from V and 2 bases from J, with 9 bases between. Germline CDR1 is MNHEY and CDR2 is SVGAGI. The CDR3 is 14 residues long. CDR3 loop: CASSYQGQQETQYF. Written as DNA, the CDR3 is TGTGCCAGCAGTTACCAGGGACAACAAGAGACCCAGTACTTC.

The CDR3, as DNA: TGCGCCAGCAGCCCCCTGACTAGCGGGGGCCACCAAGAGACCCAGTACTTC. It yields the protein CASSPLTSGGHQETQYF. This chain uses TRBV5-1 with TRBJ2-5; TRBD2 aligns across 12 bases. Per the germline V gene, CDR1 is SGHRS and CDR2 is YFSETQ. The V gene end was trimmed by 4 bases and the J gene end by 0 bases; junction bases not matched to a gene: 7. CDR3 length: 17 amino acids.

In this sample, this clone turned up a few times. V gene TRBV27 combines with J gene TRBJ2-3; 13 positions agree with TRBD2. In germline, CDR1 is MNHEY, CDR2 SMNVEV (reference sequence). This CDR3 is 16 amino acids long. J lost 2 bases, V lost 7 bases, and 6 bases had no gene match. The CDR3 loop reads CASTQGLAGLTDTQYF. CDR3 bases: TGTGCCAGCACCCAGGGACTAGCGGGACTCACAGATACGCAGTATTTT.

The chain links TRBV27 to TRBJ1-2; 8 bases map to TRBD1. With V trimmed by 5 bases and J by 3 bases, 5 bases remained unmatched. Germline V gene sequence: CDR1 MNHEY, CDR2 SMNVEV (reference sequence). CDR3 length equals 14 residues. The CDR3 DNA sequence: TGTGCCAGCAGTCCCTGGGACAGGTACTATGGCTACACCTTC. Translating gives CASSPWDRYYGYTF.

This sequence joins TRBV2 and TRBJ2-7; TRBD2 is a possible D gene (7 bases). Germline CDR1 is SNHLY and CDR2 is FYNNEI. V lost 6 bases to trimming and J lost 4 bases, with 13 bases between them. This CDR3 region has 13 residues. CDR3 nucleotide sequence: TGTGCCAGCAGAGGGGGGGTACTGTACGAGCAGTACTTC. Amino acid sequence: CASRGGVLYEQYF.

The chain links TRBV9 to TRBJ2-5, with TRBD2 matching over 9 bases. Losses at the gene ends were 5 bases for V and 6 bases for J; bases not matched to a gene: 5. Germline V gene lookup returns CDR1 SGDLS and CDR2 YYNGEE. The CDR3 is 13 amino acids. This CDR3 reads CASSETSGQTQYF. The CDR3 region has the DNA TGTGCCAGCAGTGAGACTAGCGGACAGACCCAGTACTTC.

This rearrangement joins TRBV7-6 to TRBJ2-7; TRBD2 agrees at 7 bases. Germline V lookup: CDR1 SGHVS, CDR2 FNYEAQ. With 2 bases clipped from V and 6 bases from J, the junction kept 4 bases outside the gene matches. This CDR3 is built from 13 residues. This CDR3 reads CASSLTGGCEQYF. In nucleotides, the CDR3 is TGTGCCAGCAGCTTAACGGGAGGCTGCGAGCAGTACTTC.

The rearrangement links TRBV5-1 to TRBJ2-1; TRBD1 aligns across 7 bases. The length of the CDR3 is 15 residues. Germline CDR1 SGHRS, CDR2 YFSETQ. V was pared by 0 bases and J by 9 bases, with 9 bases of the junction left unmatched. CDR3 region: CASSLGQGDGGEQFF. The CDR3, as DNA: TGCGCCAGCAGCTTGGGCCAGGGGGACGGAGGTGAGCAGTTCTTC.

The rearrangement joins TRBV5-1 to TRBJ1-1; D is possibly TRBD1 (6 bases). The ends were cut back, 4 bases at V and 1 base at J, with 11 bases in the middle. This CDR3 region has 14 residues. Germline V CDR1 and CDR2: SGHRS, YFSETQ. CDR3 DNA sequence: TGCGCCAGCAGCCCCCGGACAGCGAACACTGAAGCTTTCTTT. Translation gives CASSPRTANTEAFF. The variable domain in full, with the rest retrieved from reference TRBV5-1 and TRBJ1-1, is KAGVTQTPRYLIKTRGQQVTLSCSPISGHRSVSWYQQTPGQGLQFLFEYFSETQRNKGNFPGRFSGRQFSNSRSEMNVSTLELGDSALYLCASSPRTANTEAFFGQGTRLTVV.

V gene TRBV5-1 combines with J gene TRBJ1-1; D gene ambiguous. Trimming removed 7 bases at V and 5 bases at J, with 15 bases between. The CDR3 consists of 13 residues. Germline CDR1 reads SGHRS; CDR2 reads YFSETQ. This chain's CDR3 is CASVSVGGTEAFF. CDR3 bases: TGCGCCAGCGTTTCGGTGGGCGGGACTGAAGCTTTCTTT. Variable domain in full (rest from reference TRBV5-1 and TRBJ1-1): KAGVTQTPRYLIKTRGQQVTLSCSPISGHRSVSWYQQTPGQGLQFLFEYFSETQRNKGNFPGRFSGRQFSNSRSEMNVSTLELGDSALYLCASVSVGGTEAFFGQGTRLTVV.

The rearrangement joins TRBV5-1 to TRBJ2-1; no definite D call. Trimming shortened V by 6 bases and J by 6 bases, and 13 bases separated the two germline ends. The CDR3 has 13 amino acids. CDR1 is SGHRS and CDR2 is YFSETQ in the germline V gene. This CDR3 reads CASNEFSANEQFF. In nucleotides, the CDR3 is TGCGCCAGCAACGAGTTTTCCGCCAATGAGCAGTTCTTC.

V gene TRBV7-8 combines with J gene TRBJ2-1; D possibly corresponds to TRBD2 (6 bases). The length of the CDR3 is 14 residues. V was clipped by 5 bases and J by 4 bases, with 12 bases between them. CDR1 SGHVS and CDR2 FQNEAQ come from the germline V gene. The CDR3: CASSLGGRYNEQFF. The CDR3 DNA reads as TGTGCCAGCAGCCTGGGAGGACGGTACAATGAGCAGTTCTTC.

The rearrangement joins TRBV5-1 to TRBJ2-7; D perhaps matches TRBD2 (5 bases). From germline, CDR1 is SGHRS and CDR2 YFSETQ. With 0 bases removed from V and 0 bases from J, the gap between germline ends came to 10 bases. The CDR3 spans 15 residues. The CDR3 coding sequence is TGCGCCAGCAGCTTGGATACAGAGGGCTCCTACGAGCAGTACTTC. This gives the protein CASSLDTEGSYEQYF.

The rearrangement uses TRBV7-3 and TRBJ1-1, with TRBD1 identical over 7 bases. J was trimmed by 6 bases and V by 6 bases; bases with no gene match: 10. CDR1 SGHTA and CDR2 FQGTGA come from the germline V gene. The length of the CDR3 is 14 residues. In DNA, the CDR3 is TGTGCCAGCAGTCAGACTACAGGGGAATCTGAAGCTTTCTTT. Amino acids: CASSQTTGESEAFF.

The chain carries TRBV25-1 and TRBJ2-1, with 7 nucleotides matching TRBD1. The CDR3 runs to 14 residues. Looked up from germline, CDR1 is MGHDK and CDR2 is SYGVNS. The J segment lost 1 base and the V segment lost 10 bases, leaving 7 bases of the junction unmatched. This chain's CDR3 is CATDRTGSYNEQFF. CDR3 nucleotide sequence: TGTGCCACCGACCGGACAGGTTCCTACAATGAGCAGTTCTTC.

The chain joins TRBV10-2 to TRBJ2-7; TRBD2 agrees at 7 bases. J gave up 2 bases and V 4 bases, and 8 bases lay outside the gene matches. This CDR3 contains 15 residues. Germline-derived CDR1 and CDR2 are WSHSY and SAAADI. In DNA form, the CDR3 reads TGCGCCAGCAGTGCTCTTAGAGGGACTACCTACGAGCAGTACTTC. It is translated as CASSALRGTTYEQYF.